The 27 T cell receptor beta chains below all came from one sample that was sequenced in a study of T cells in Graves' hyperthyroidism and ophthalmopathy. RNA transcripts served as the template for amplifying TCR beta CDR3 regions. In the first-round RT-PCR of the TCR CDR3, the HTBI primer set was used. TCRdb ran MiXCR on the multiplex PCR reads and lists one entry per CDR3 protein. Counted here are roughly 740,000 distinct CDR3 sequences, about 16% occurring once; the ten biggest clones make up around 7.7%. The material sequenced was blood. These receptors were collected from a man younger than 35 with Graves' hyperthyroidism.

This clonotype was counted ten times or more. V gene TRBV9 combines with J gene TRBJ2-6; 7 nucleotides agree with TRBD1. J gave up 0 bases and V 4 bases, and 10 bases lay outside the gene matches. From germline, CDR1 is SGDLS and CDR2 YYNGEE. The CDR3 extends over 18 amino acids. CDR3 coding DNA: TGTGCCAGCAGCCCTCGACAGGGTTATACCTCTGGGGCCAACGTCCTGACTTTC. Its translation is CASSPRQGYTSGANVLTF.

This clonotype was recorded a few times. The chain carries TRBV5-1 and TRBJ2-5; 12 bases line up with TRBD2. The J segment lost 2 bases and the V segment lost 4 bases, leaving 9 bases of the junction unmatched. CDR3 length: 17 residues. Germline V lookup: CDR1 SGHRS, CDR2 YFSETQ. CDR3 in amino acids: CASSTTPTSGGQETQYF. CDR3 nucleotides: TGCGCCAGCAGCACTACGCCAACTAGCGGGGGGCAAGAGACCCAGTACTTC.

The chain couples TRBV6-6 to TRBJ2-7, with D hard to call. Germline CDR1 and CDR2: MNHNY and SVGAGI (reference sequence). The CDR3 spans 11 residues. V was cut by 0 bases and J by 9 bases, with 6 bases left in between. Here the CDR3 reads CASSYSGGQYF. For the CDR3, the DNA is TGTGCCAGCAGTTACTCCGGTGGGCAGTACTTC.

The sample holds a few counts of this clonotype. The rearrangement joins TRBV12-3 or TRBV12-4 to TRBJ1-2; 10 positions agree with TRBD1. The CDR3 contains 16 residues. The junction had 17 bases not matched to a gene; V was cut back by 10 bases and J by 6 bases. This CDR3 is CATKIRQGALGNGYTF. The CDR3 bases are TGTGCCACCAAGATTAGACAGGGGGCGCTGGGGAATGGCTACACCTTC.

The rearrangement joins TRBV9 to TRBJ2-2; perhaps TRBD2 as D (6 bases). V was pared by 2 bases and J by 5 bases, with 10 bases between. From germline, CDR1 is SGDLS and CDR2 YYNGEE. The CDR3 runs to 14 residues. The CDR3 reads CASSVGAGTGELFF. CDR3 DNA: TGTGCCAGCAGCGTCGGGGCGGGGACCGGGGAGCTGTTTTTT.

Remarks on this clonotype: This may be a read error: a much more frequent sequence differs by one nucleotide. The chain employs TRBV27 and TRBJ1-6; the D is unclear. The CDR3 is 15 amino acids. In germline, CDR1 is MNHEY, CDR2 SMNVEV (reference sequence). The CDR3 DNA reads as TGTGCCAGCAGTTTACGCGGACCTAGCAATTCACCCCTCCGCTTT. This translates into CASSLRGPSNSPLRF.

V usage is TRBV20-1 and J usage is TRBJ1-1; D gene uncertain. There are 13 residues in the CDR3. With 6 bases removed from V and 1 base from J, the gap between germline ends came to 12 bases. Germline assignment: CDR1 DFQATT and CDR2 SNEGSKA (reference sequence). The CDR3 sequence: CSAKRTGNTEAFF. The CDR3 DNA reads as TGCAGTGCGAAGCGGACGGGGAACACTGAAGCTTTCTTT.

Only a few counts were recorded for this clonotype. V is TRBV29-1 and J is TRBJ2-7; 7 bases line up with TRBD2. V shed 6 bases and J 3 bases; nucleotides not matched to a gene: 8. Germline V gives CDR1 SQVTM, CDR2 ANQGSEA. The CDR3 length is 13 residues. The CDR3 DNA sequence: TGCAGCGTAGTGGGGGGGGGATACTACGAGCAGTACTTC. Amino acid sequence: CSVVGGGYYEQYF.

With respect to this clonotype: It may be a read error: a sequence one base away is much more abundant. The chain has TRBV2 and TRBJ2-5; a possible D gene is TRBD1 (6 bases). The CDR3 covers 17 residues. V was cut by 2 bases and J by 3 bases, with 19 bases left in between. In germline, CDR1 is SNHLY, CDR2 FYNNEI. DNA of the CDR3: TGTGCCAGCAGTGAAAGTAGGATAGGGGACATGGAAGAGACCCAGTACTTC. It is translated as CASSESRIGDMEETQYF.

This clonotype was picked up a small number of times. Being one base from a much bigger clone, this may be a read error. The chain has TRBV11-2 and TRBJ2-7; D possibly corresponds to TRBD2 (5 bases). Germline CDR1 reads SGHAT; CDR2 reads FQNNGV. The CDR3 totals 11 residues. CDR3 region: CASRRAYERYF. The CDR3 DNA reads as TGTGCCAGCCGGCGGGCCTACGAGCGGTACTTC.

J is TRBJ2-3 and V is TRBV15; D is undetermined. The CDR3 loop spans 14 amino acids. Germline lookup yields CDR1 LNHNV and CDR2 YYDKDF (reference sequence). V lost 6 bases to trimming and J lost 1 base, with 11 bases between them. CDR3 nucleotide sequence: TGTGCCACCAGGCGGATTCGGGGCACAGATACGCAGTATTTT. Amino acids: CATRRIRGTDTQYF.

As regards this clonotype: Germline is not matched at one junction end, which may reflect a read error. The CDR3 DNA sequence: TGTGCCAGCAGCTATCGACAGATGGAAGAGGCCCAGTACTTC. Residues: CASSYRQMEEAQYF. The J gene is TRBJ2-5, the V gene TRBV7-8; D may be TRBD1 (5 bases). CDR1 is SGHVS and CDR2 is FQNEAQ in the germline V gene. The CDR3 sequence is 14 residues long.

This clonotype was counted many times. CDR3 bases: TGTGCCAGCAGTGCCCTGGGAGGGAACACTGAAGCTTTCTTT. Protein product: CASSALGGNTEAFF. The chain couples TRBV12-3 or TRBV12-4 to TRBJ1-1; no firm D call. Trimming shortened V by 5 bases and J by 1 base, and 11 bases separated the two germline ends. The CDR3 loop spans 14 amino acids.

V is TRBV2 and J is TRBJ1-5, with D uncertain. CDR1 and CDR2 from the germline V gene are SNHLY and FYNNEI. This CDR3 is 16 amino acids long. The ends were cut back, 1 base at V and 3 bases at J, with 13 bases in the middle. The CDR3 here is CASSEEEASSNQPQHF. In DNA form, the CDR3 reads TGTGCCAGCAGTGAAGAGGAGGCTAGCTCCAATCAGCCCCAGCATTTT.

The chain is built from TRBV18 and TRBJ1-2; D is unresolved. Germline assignment: CDR1 KGHSH and CDR2 LQKENI. Between the trimmed V and J ends, which lost 1 base and 3 bases, there was a span of 6 bases. CDR3 size: 13 residues. CDR3 bases: TGTGCCAGCTCACCACGGGAAGACTATGGCTACACCTTC. Translated, it gives CASSPREDYGYTF.

This clonotype turned up a few times. This chain links TRBV7-8 with TRBJ2-3; D gene unclear. CDR1 is SGHVS, CDR2 FQNEAQ, per germline. This CDR3 contains 12 residues. Trimming shortened V by 5 bases and J by 6 bases, and 9 bases separated the two germline ends. DNA for the CDR3: TGTGCCAGCAGCGAAGAAGCGGATACGCAGTATTTT. Translating gives CASSEEADTQYF.

The chain links TRBV20-1 to TRBJ2-7, with D perhaps matching TRBD1 or TRBD2 (6 bases each). The length of the CDR3 is 14 residues. Trimming pared 2 bases from V and 4 bases from J, leaving 15 bases between. Germline-derived CDR1 and CDR2 are DFQATT and SNEGSKA (reference sequence). The CDR3 protein is CSARMGGLGYEQYF. CDR3 bases: TGCAGTGCTAGAATGGGGGGCCTTGGTTACGAGCAGTACTTC.

This clonotype was observed many times. The CDR3 DNA is TGTGCCAGCAGCCCAGGACAGGGAACTTACTTTAGCAATCAGCCCCAGCATTTT. Its translation is CASSPGQGTYFSNQPQHF. The chain uses TRBV28 and TRBJ1-5, with 8 positions matching TRBD1. After removal of 6 bases from V and 0 bases from J, the junction contained 13 bases not matched to a gene. In germline, CDR1 is MDHEN, CDR2 SYDVKM. The CDR3 totals 18 residues.

This sequence joins TRBV11-2 and TRBJ2-3, with 7 bases lining up with TRBD2. Trimming removed 3 bases from V and 3 bases from J; junction bases left unmatched: 9. Germline V gene data show CDR1 as SGHAT and CDR2 as FQNNGV. The CDR3 has 16 amino acids. The CDR3 region has the DNA TGTGCCAGCAGCTTGGGTAGCGGGTCGTCGACAGATACGCAGTATTTT. Translating gives CASSLGSGSSTDTQYF.

V usage is TRBV5-5 and J usage is TRBJ2-1, with TRBD1 identical over 7 bases. Germline V gives CDR1 SGHKS, CDR2 YYEKEE (reference sequence). CDR3 length: 15 amino acids. V dropped 1 base and J dropped 8; count of bases not matched to a gene: 9. CDR3 coding DNA: TGTGCCAGCAGCTTGTTACAGGGGAGATTTGATGAGCAGTTCTTC. It is translated as CASSLLQGRFDEQFF.

This clonotype appeared many times. This sequence joins TRBV6-1 and TRBJ2-1, with D maybe TRBD2 (6 bases). The germline CDR1 and CDR2 sequences are MNHNS and SASEGT. The CDR3 has 12 amino acids. This chain's CDR3 is CACGQGGNEQFF. The CDR3 nucleotides are TGTGCGTGCGGGCAGGGAGGCAATGAGCAGTTCTTC.

This clonotype showed up just a few times. This chain joins TRBV2 and TRBJ2-1, with a tentative D call TRBD2 (6 bases). Germline V gene sequence: CDR1 SNHLY, CDR2 FYNNEI. Trimming stripped 6 bases from V and 3 bases from J, with 21 bases between. The CDR3 is made up of 17 amino acids. The CDR3 sequence is CASRELRGGTVYNEQFF. For the CDR3, the DNA is TGTGCCAGCAGGGAGCTGCGGGGCGGGACTGTCTACAATGAGCAGTTCTTC.

This clonotype was seen a few times. The chain carries TRBV12-5 and TRBJ2-2; TRBD2 might be the D (5 bases). The CDR3 is made up of 15 amino acids. V lost 2 bases and J lost 4, with 11 bases in between. CDR1 LGHNT and CDR2 FRNRAP come from the germline V gene. The CDR3 sequence is CASGLRGPLTGELFF. The CDR3, as DNA: TGTGCTAGTGGTTTGCGAGGGCCTCTCACCGGGGAGCTGTTTTTT.

This clonotype was seen a handful of times. The V and J genes are TRBV11-2 and TRBJ2-1; D perhaps matches TRBD2 (6 bases). The CDR3 runs 14 residues. V lost 4 bases and J lost 7, with 14 bases in between. The germline gives CDR1 SGHAT, CDR2 FQNNGV. The DNA of the CDR3 is TGTGCCAGCAGCTCCCTGGAGGGTGGAAATGAGCAGTTCTTC. It is translated as CASSSLEGGNEQFF.

The rearrangement links TRBV4-1 to TRBJ2-7, with a weak D call TRBD2 (5 bases). Germline lookup yields CDR1 MGHRA and CDR2 YSYEKL. This CDR3 contains 13 residues. The V end was cut by 5 bases, the J end by 2 bases, with 10 bases between. The CDR3 nucleotides read TGCGCCAGCAGCATAGAGGGAACCTACGAGCAGTACTTC. Amino acid sequence: CASSIEGTYEQYF.

This clonotype has ten or more counts. This chain connects TRBV28 to TRBJ2-3, with D perhaps assigned TRBD1 or TRBD2 (7 bases each). Trimming took 5 bases from V and 7 from J, leaving 22 bases between them. This CDR3 spans 16 amino acids. CDR1 and CDR2 (germline): MDHEN, SYDVKM. The CDR3 DNA reads as TGTGCCAGCAGTGATGAGGGGAGGGGGCGAGGGAATACGCAGTATTTT. This codes for CASSDEGRGRGNTQYF.

Only one count was recorded for this clonotype. V gene TRBV19 combines with J gene TRBJ2-3; D remains ambiguous. CDR1 is LNHDA and CDR2 is SQIVND in the germline V gene (reference sequence). This CDR3 is 15 amino acids long. V lost 2 bases to trimming and J lost 1 base, with 10 bases between them. The CDR3 DNA follows: TGTGCCAGTAGTATAACGGCGGCCGGCACAGATACGCAGTATTTT. Its translation is CASSITAAGTDTQYF.